Sequencing of this T cell receptor beta chain was carried out in a study of OX40 agonist ivuxolimab in advanced cancers. Some background on the complete study: Ivuxolimab was a fully human IgG2 agonistic monoclonal antibody targeting the costimulatory receptor OX40 (CD134). Three dose-escalation patients achieved partial responses, one with hepatocellular carcinoma and two with cutaneous melanoma. Of the roughly 50 dose-escalation patients, hepatocellular carcinoma was present in approximately 20, melanoma in approximately 15, renal cell carcinoma in 9 and head and neck cancer in 9. The purpose of peripheral TCRbeta sequencing was to test whether ivuxolimab changed TCR sequence diversity and led to clonal T-cell expansion. Patients were allowed to have had prior anti-PD-1, anti-PD-L1 or anti-CTLA-4 therapy, and around 40% of the dose-escalation patients had previously received checkpoint inhibitors. In the dose-escalation cohort, 75% to 90% of patients were male, and the mean age was 60 years with a range of roughly 20 to 85. The paper covers the monotherapy dose-escalation part of the phase I ivuxolimab trial, which included N ≈ 50 patients. Intravenous ivuxolimab was administered to patients every 2 weeks at six dose levels: 0.01, 0.1, 0.3, 1.5, 3 and 10 mg/kg.

Of note for this clone: The target of this receptor is not known. The input lacks base qualities; no much larger clone sits a single base away.

The full study reports these points: Low levels of normalized T-cell clonal expansion were also seen in some patients who did not respond. After ivuxolimab, expanded clones were on average more numerous among CD8+ T cells than among CD4+ T cells. In partial responders in the 0.1-3.0 mg/kg groups, normalized peripheral clonal expansion was found to be among the lowest, especially among CD8+ T cells. Clonal expansion of both CD4+ and CD8+ blood T cells was observed from baseline to week 6 at doses 0.1 to 3.0 mg/kg. Which antigens the clonally expanded peripheral T cells were specific for was not determined.

The trial excluded patients who had a history of autoimmune disease or who were on systemic immunosuppression. Peripheral blood for TCR sequencing was collected from all dose cohorts at baseline, on cycle 4 day 1, and on cycle 7 day 1. The samples were taken from a phase I, first-in-human, multicenter, open-label dose-escalation trial of ivuxolimab. Adults with locally advanced or metastatic melanoma, renal cell carcinoma, hepatocellular carcinoma or head and neck squamous cell carcinoma were enrolled in the trial. Before TCR sequencing, CD4+ T cells and CD8+ T cells from peripheral blood were sorted into separate populations. Genomic DNA was isolated from the sorted cells so that the TCRbeta CDR3 region could be sequenced. The immunoSEQ Assay was used for sequencing of TCRbeta CDR3 regions. TCRdb re-hosts the immuneACCESS table, in-frame sequences only. Its copies lack some clones; in the studies checked, an unresolved V gene accounts for under half of them, and the cause for the rest is not known. The sample yields some 73,000 clones; about 86% were counted once. Approximately 0.73% of the sample rests with the top ten.

CDR1 SGDLS and CDR2 YYNGEE were looked up in the germline V gene. The CDR3 runs 16 amino acids, cysteine and phenylalanine included. Just CDR3 DNA is preserved here, 48 bases in frame from base 1. V and J are trimmed by 4 bases and 2 bases, and the gene matches miss 8 bases of the junction. The sample consisted of CD4+ or CD8+ T cells sorted from blood, taken in a trial of the OX40 agonist ivuxolimab. The receptor was derived from an adult with an advanced solid tumor such as melanoma, head and neck, liver or kidney cancer. The chain is made from TRBV9 and TRBJ2-1; 8 central bases correspond to TRBD1. The CDR3 amino acid sequence is: CASSPFGQGPYNEQFF. The nucleotides read TGTGCCAGCAGCCCCTTCGGACAGGGTCCCTACAATGAGCAGTTCTTC.